This T cell receptor (beta chain) is drawn from a study of T cell responses to AZD1222 COVID-19 vaccine. V dropped 3 bases and J dropped 7 bases, with 15 bases sitting between them. Germline V gives CDR1 SEHNR, CDR2 FQNEAQ (reference sequence). The CDR3 loop spans 14 amino acids. Profiling relied on immunoSEQ multiplex PCR, and the TCRdb table lists in-frame clones only, not all of them. The sample records about 150,000 clones, about 93% being singletons. The sequencing here drew on peripheral blood, taken on day 0 of AZD1222 vaccination. The chain uses TRBV7-9 and TRBJ1-1; D may be TRBD1 (5 bases). The clonotype comes from an adult in good health. Here the CDR3 reads CASSFLRGGGEAFF. The CDR3 DNA follows: TGTGCCAGCAGCTTTTTGAGGGGCGGCGGTGAAGCTTTCTTT.